A single sample is the source of the 23 T cell receptor beta chains below, sequenced in a study of shared clonotypes between healthy human individuals. Profiling relied on immunoSEQ multiplex PCR, and the TCRdb table lists in-frame clones only, not all of them. The sample shows roughly 2,500,000 clones, approximately 93% of them seen only once. Sequenced sample: naive CD4+ T cells from PBMCs. Noted subset: CD45RA+ positively selected. The receptors were gathered from a man younger than 35 in good health. Some clones in this sample may be carry-over from other donors' samples.

The rearrangement uses TRBV28 and TRBJ1-6; D gene uncertain. V was clipped by 6 bases and J by 9 bases, with 9 bases between them. This CDR3 spans 12 amino acids. Germline V gene sequence: CDR1 MDHEN, CDR2 SYDVKM. CDR3 bases: TGTGCCAGCAGACAGCCCATTTCACCCCTCCACTTT. Its protein product is CASRQPISPLHF.

The V and J genes are TRBV9 and TRBJ2-7; the match to TRBD2 covers 10 bases. J was trimmed by 7 bases and V by 4 bases; bases with no gene match: 8. CDR3 length equals 14 residues. Germline V gives CDR1 SGDLS, CDR2 YYNGEE. Here the CDR3 DNA reads TGTGCCAGCAGCTTCAGCGGGAGGGAGGGTGAGCAGTACTTC. As protein: CASSFSGREGEQYF.

This rearrangement joins TRBV9 to TRBJ2-2; possibly TRBD2 for D (6 bases). The CDR3 sequence is 16 residues long. Deletions cut 1 base from V and 0 bases from J, with 10 bases between. Germline lookup yields CDR1 SGDLS and CDR2 YYNGEE. The CDR3 region is CASSVILAPNTGELFF. CDR3 DNA: TGTGCCAGCAGCGTAATTCTAGCGCCGAACACCGGGGAGCTGTTTTTT.

This chain uses TRBV7-9 with TRBJ1-1; D is undetermined. The germline V gene has CDR1 SEHNR and CDR2 FQNEAQ (reference sequence). V dropped 3 bases and J dropped 3 bases, with 8 bases sitting between them. CDR3 length equals 13 residues. As DNA, the CDR3 is TGTGCCAGCAGCTTGATGGCGGACACTGAAGCTTTCTTT. Translated: CASSLMADTEAFF.

The V gene is TRBV28, the J gene TRBJ1-3; D gene uncertain. The CDR3 is 14 residues long. Deletions cut 5 bases from V and 7 bases from J, with 15 bases between. In germline, CDR1 is MDHEN, CDR2 SYDVKM. The CDR3 DNA follows: TGTGCCAGCAGTCTCGTCCCGGAAGGGAACACCATATATTTT. Translation: CASSLVPEGNTIYF. The variable domain in full, with the rest retrieved from reference TRBV28 and TRBJ1-3, is DVKVTQSSRYLVKRTGEKVFLECVQDMDHENMFWYRQDPGLGLRLIYFSYDVKMKEKGDIPEGYSVSREKKERFSLILESASTNQTSMYLCASSLVPEGNTIYFGEGSWLTVV.

The J gene is TRBJ2-2, the V gene TRBV9, with 9 bases that match TRBD2. The trim removed 3 bases at V and 2 bases at J, leaving 8 bases unmatched. The CDR3 runs 17 residues. Germline loops: CDR1 SGDLS, CDR2 YYNGEE. This CDR3 reads CASSAPPGLANTGELFF. The CDR3 nucleotides read TGTGCCAGCAGCGCCCCTCCGGGACTAGCAAACACCGGGGAGCTGTTTTTT.

The chain employs TRBV4-1 and TRBJ1-6, with 7 bases that match TRBD1. Germline V gene data show CDR1 as MGHRA and CDR2 as YSYEKL. CDR3 length equals 15 residues. The junction had 8 bases not matched to a gene; V was cut back by 3 bases and J by 9 bases. CDR3 sequence reads: CASSQLQGFRSPLHF. As DNA, the CDR3 is TGCGCCAGCAGCCAGCTACAGGGGTTTCGTTCACCCCTCCACTTT.

A word on this clone: An end of the junction differs from the germline gene, which may be a read error. This sequence joins TRBV11-2 and TRBJ2-7; 11 nucleotides agree with TRBD2. The CDR3 length is 17 residues. Germline V gene lookup returns CDR1 SGHAT and CDR2 FQNNGV. The CDR3 coding sequence is TGTGCCAGCAGCTTAGGACTAGCGGGATACAACTCCCACGAGCAGTACTTC. Translated, it gives CASSLGLAGYNSHEQYF.

The gene calls are TRBV19 and TRBJ2-2; D remains unclear. Germline V lookup: CDR1 LNHDA, CDR2 SQIVND (reference sequence). The V gene lost 9 bases and the J gene lost 8 bases, with 19 bases spanning the gap. The CDR3 extends over 14 amino acids. CDR3 coding DNA: TGTGCCAGCAACCTCGGAGCGCATACGGGGGAGCTGTTTTTT. Its protein is CASNLGAHTGELFF.

V is TRBV7-9 and J is TRBJ1-1; TRBD1 might be the D (5 bases). V lost 3 bases to trimming and J lost 0 bases, with 14 bases between them. Looked up from germline, CDR1 is SEHNR and CDR2 is FQNEAQ (reference sequence). CDR3 length equals 16 residues. CDR3 in DNA: TGTGCCAGCAGCTTGAGGGGAACCACGATGAACACTGAAGCTTTCTTT. Amino acid sequence: CASSLRGTTMNTEAFF. Drawing the rest from reference TRBV7-9 and TRBJ1-1, the complete variable domain is DTGVSQNPRHKITKRGQNVTFRCDPISEHNRLYWYRQTLGQGPEFLTYFQNEAQLEKSRLLSDRFSAERPKGSFSTLEIQRTEQGDSAMYLCASSLRGTTMNTEAFFGQGTRLTVV.

As for this clone: Other DNA variants within this sample encode the same CDR3. The chain carries TRBV7-2 and TRBJ2-7; 8 nucleotides line up with TRBD1. V shed 5 bases, J shed 0 bases, and the junction held 3 bases outside the gene matches. The CDR3 sequence is 14 residues long. Looked up from germline, CDR1 is SGHTA and CDR2 is FQGNSA. The CDR3 sequence is CASSRDRTSYEQYF. Here the CDR3 DNA reads TGTGCCAGCAGCCGGGACAGGACCTCCTACGAGCAGTACTTC.

The chain combines TRBV5-1 with TRBJ2-7, with TRBD1 matching 9 bases. Per germline, CDR1 SGHRS and CDR2 YFSETQ. CDR3 length equals 15 residues. Losses at the gene ends were 4 bases for V and 6 bases for J; bases not matched to a gene: 11. CDR3 protein: CASSIGPDRGGEQYF. CDR3 nucleotide sequence: TGCGCCAGCAGCATCGGACCGGACAGGGGAGGCGAGCAGTACTTC.

The V and J genes are TRBV4-1 and TRBJ2-5; no reliable D call. Trimming removed 4 bases at V and 2 bases at J, with 11 bases between. The CDR3 is 14 residues long. Germline CDR1 MGHRA, CDR2 YSYEKL. CDR3 nucleotide sequence: TGCGCCAGCAGCCTTCCGGGCCAGCAAGAGACCCAGTACTTC. This codes for CASSLPGQQETQYF.

This rearrangement joins TRBV2 to TRBJ2-7; unclear D gene. Germline CDR1 SNHLY, CDR2 FYNNEI. Trimming pared 6 bases from V and 3 bases from J, leaving 18 bases between. This CDR3 is 15 amino acids long. The CDR3 bases are TGTGCCAGCAGCCGACGATCTACCACACTCTACGAGCAGTACTTC. Translated: CASSRRSTTLYEQYF.

As concerns this clone: A much larger clone differs by one base, so this may be a read error. The chain employs TRBV6-1 and TRBJ2-3, with no clear D. The germline gives CDR1 MNHNS, CDR2 SASEGT. The V end lost 8 bases, the J end lost 2 bases, and 5 bases lay between the germline ends. This CDR3 is 11 amino acids long. The CDR3 DNA is TGTGCCAGCTCAGCCACAGATACGCAGTATTTT. Translated, it gives CASSATDTQYF.

On this clone: The sample holds other DNA sequences that translate to the same CDR3. For the CDR3, the DNA is TGTGCCAGCAGCGTGGCAGGGACAGATACGCAGTATTTT. As protein: CASSVAGTDTQYF. J is TRBJ2-3 and V is TRBV9; perhaps TRBD1 as D (5 bases). The CDR3 is made up of 13 amino acids. Trimming left V 2 bases short and J 3 bases short, with 7 bases between. Germline V CDR1 and CDR2: SGDLS, YYNGEE.

This clone was seen a few times. CDR3 protein: CASRAGIFGNQPQHF. CDR3 coding DNA: TGTGCCAGCAGGGCAGGAATTTTTGGCAATCAGCCCCAGCATTTT. This chain links TRBV6-5 with TRBJ1-5; no firm D call. The germline V and J ends were trimmed by 6 bases and 2 bases, with 14 bases remaining between them. The CDR3 is 15 amino acids. Germline V gene lookup returns CDR1 MNHEY and CDR2 SVGAGI.

The chain links TRBV11-1 to TRBJ2-3, with 13 bases lining up with TRBD2. CDR3 length: 18 residues. Trimming cost V 2 bases and J 6 bases; bases outside gene matches: 11. Germline V lookup: CDR1 SGHAT, CDR2 FQDESV (reference sequence). The CDR3 loop is CASSLPHGLAGAGDTQYF. For the CDR3, the DNA is TGTGCCAGCAGCTTACCCCACGGACTAGCGGGAGCAGGTGATACGCAGTATTTT.

The chain is built from TRBV4-1 and TRBJ2-1; 15 nucleotides line up with TRBD2. The CDR3 loop spans 21 amino acids. Germline values: CDR1 MGHRA, CDR2 YSYEKL. V gave up 3 bases and J gave up 7 bases; unmatched junction bases: 19. This CDR3 is CASSHWLGTSGRSSSGNEQFF. CDR3 nucleotide sequence: TGCGCCAGCAGCCACTGGCTAGGGACTAGCGGGAGGTCGTCTTCCGGGAATGAGCAGTTCTTC.

The chain links TRBV6-5 to TRBJ2-7, with 7 bases aligning to TRBD1. Germline V gene data show CDR1 as MNHEY and CDR2 as SVGAGI. This CDR3 region has 16 residues. V lost 0 bases to trimming and J lost 4 bases; unmatched junction nucleotides: 9. The CDR3 is CASSYSRDRTQYEQYF. The DNA of the CDR3 is TGTGCCAGCAGTTACTCCCGGGACAGAACCCAATACGAGCAGTACTTC.

The CDR3 here is CASSFGFDGELFF. In DNA form, the CDR3 reads TGTGCCAGCAGCTTTGGGTTTGACGGGGAGCTGTTTTTT. The chain employs TRBV5-5 and TRBJ2-2; no clear D. Per germline, CDR1 SGHKS and CDR2 YYEKEE (reference sequence). This CDR3 comprises 13 residues. V dropped 2 bases and J dropped 7 bases, with 9 bases sitting between them.

This rearrangement joins TRBV7-8 to TRBJ2-7, with 7 positions matching TRBD1. The CDR3 is 14 amino acids. The V gene's germline CDR1 is SGHVS and CDR2 FQNEAQ. J was trimmed by 4 bases and V by 1 base; bases with no gene match: 4. CDR3 sequence reads: CASSLVATGYEQYF. Written as DNA, the CDR3 is TGTGCCAGCAGCTTAGTAGCGACAGGGTACGAGCAGTACTTC. The entire variable domain, with the rest obtained from reference TRBV7-8 and TRBJ2-7, is as follows: GAGVSQSPRYKVAKRGQDVALRCDPISGHVSLFWYQQALGQGPEFLTYFQNEAQLDKSGLPSDRFFAERPEGSVSTLKIQRTQQEDSAVYLCASSLVATGYEQYFGPGTRLTVT.

The gene calls are TRBV2 and TRBJ1-5, with D hard to call. This CDR3 comprises 15 residues. The ends were cut back, 7 bases at V and 3 bases at J, with 16 bases in the middle. Germline V CDR1 and CDR2: SNHLY, FYNNEI. The CDR3 here is CASISQVGVNQPQHF. The DNA for the CDR3 is TGTGCCAGCATCTCCCAAGTCGGAGTCAATCAGCCCCAGCATTTT.